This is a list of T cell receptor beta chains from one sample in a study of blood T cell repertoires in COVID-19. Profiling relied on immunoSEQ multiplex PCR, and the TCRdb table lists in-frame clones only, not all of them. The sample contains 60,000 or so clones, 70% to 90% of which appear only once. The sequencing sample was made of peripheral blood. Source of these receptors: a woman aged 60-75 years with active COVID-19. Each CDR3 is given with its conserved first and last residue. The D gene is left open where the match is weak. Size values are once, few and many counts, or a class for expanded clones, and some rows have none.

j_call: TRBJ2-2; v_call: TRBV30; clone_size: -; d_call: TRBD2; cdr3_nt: TGTGCCTGGAGCGGGACTAGCGGGGCGACCGGGGAGCTGTTTTTT; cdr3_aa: CAWSGTSGATGELFF
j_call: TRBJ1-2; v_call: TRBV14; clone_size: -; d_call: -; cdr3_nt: TGTGCCAGCAGCAACCCGGGATGGAGCTATGGCTACACCTTC; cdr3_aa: CASSNPGWSYGYTF
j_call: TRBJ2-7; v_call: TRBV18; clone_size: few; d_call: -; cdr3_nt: TGTGCCAGCTCACCACCGGCGGGTGAGCAGTACTTC; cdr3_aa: CASSPPAGEQYF
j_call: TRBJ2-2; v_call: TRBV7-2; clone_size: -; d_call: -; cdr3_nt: TGTGCCAGCAGCACCCTAGTGACCGGGGAGCTGTTTTTT; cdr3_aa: CASSTLVTGELFF
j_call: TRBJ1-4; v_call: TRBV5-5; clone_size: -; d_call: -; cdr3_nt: TGTGCCAGCAGCTTGCCAGGAACTAATGAAAAACTGTTTTTT; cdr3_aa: CASSLPGTNEKLFF
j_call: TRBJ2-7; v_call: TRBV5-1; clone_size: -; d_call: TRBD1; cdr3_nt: TGCGCCAGCAGCCCCCCGGGACAGAGGGATTTAGTCGAGCAGTACTTC; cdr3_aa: CASSPPGQRDLVEQYF
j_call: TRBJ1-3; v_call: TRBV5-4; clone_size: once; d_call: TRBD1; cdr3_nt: TGTGCCAGCAGCCAACCAGGGACAGCCTCTGGAAACACCATATATTTT; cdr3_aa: CASSQPGTASGNTIYF
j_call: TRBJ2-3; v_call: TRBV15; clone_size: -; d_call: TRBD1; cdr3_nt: TGTGCCACCAGCAGATCTGGACAGGGGGGCGTTAGCACAGATACGCAGTATTTT; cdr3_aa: CATSRSGQGGVSTDTQYF
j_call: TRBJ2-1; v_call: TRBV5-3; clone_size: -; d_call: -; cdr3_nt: TGTGCCAGAGTGAGGCTCCCCGGGGAGTTCTACAATGAGCAGTTCTTC; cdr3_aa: CARVRLPGEFYNEQFF
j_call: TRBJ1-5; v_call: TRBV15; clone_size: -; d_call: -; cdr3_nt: TGTGCCACCAGCAGAGTGACGGGGGGCAATCAGCCCCAGCATTTT; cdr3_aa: CATSRVTGGNQPQHF
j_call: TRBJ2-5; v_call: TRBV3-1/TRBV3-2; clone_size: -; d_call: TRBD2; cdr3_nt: TGTGCCAGCAGCTTTGGGCGGGGGGGATCGAAGACCCAGTACTTC; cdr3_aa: CASSFGRGGSKTQYF
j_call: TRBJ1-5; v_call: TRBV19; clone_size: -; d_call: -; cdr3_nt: TGTGCCAGTAGTTCACAGCCTTATAGCAATCAGCCCCAGCATTTT; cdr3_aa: CASSSQPYSNQPQHF
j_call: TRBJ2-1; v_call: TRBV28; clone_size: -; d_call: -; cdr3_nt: TGTGCCAGCAGTTTAACCCTTGGGGCGGGGGAGCAGTTCTTC; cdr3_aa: CASSLTLGAGEQFF
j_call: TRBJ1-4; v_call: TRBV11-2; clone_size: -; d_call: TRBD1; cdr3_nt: TGTGCCAGCACCCGGGACAGGGGGCGCTTTCGGGAAAAACTGTTTTTT; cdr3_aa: CASTRDRGRFREKLFF
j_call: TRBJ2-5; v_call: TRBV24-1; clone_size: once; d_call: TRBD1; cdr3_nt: TGTGCCACCAGTGATGGGGACAGGGTAGAGACCCAGTACTTC; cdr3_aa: CATSDGDRVETQYF
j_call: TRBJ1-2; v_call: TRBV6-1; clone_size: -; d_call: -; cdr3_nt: TGTGCCAGCAGTGAGTTTCGGGGTCTTAATGGCTACACCTTC; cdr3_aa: CASSEFRGLNGYTF
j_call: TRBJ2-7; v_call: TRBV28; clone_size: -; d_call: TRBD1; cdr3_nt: TGTGCCAGCAGGACCGGGACAGGGGCCTACGAGCAGTACTTC; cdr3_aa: CASRTGTGAYEQYF
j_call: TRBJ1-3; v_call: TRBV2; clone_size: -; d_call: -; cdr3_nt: TGTGCCAGCAATCAACAGGGAAACACCATATATTTT; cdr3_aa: CASNQQGNTIYF
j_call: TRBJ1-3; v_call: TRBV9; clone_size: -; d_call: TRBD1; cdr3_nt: TGTGCCAGCAGCGTAAGGGACAGGGGCGTCTCTGGAAACACCATATATTTT; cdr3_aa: CASSVRDRGVSGNTIYF
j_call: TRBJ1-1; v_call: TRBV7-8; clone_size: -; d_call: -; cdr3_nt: TGTGCCAGCAGCGAAGCGGGTCTAACTGAAGCTTTCTTT; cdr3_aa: CASSEAGLTEAFF
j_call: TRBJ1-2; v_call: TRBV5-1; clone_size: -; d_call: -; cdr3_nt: TGCGCCAGCAGCTTGGACAGGGTTCTTCCAGGGGGCTACACCTTC; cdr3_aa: CASSLDRVLPGGYTF
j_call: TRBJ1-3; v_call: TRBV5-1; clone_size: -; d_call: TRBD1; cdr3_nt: TGCGCCAGCAGCTCTGGGGACAGAAGCTCTGGAAACACCATATATTTT; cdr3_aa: CASSSGDRSSGNTIYF
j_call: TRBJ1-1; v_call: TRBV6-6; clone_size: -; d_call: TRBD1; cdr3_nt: TGTGCCAGCAGTGTGAGGGGGCGAGCTTTCTTT; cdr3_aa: CASSVRGRAFF
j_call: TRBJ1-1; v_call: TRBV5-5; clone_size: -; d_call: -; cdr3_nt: TGTGCCAGCAGCTTGAACAGGGTCGCTTTCTTT; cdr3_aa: CASSLNRVAFF